This TCR beta chain was found in a study of cytomegalovirus exposure and HLA in healthy donors. Findings of the study overall: While the bulk of TCR sequences proved rare, some public TCRs turned up in many donors. Data from an earlier analysis indicated that most TCR beta V segments were productive either about 90% or about 30% of the time. About 150 TCR beta chains were listed as cytomegalovirus-associated.

Worth noting for this clone: Its specificity is unknown.

V was clipped by 3 bases and J by 7 bases, with 19 bases between them. Germline V gives CDR1 MDHEN, CDR2 SYDVKM. The CDR3 extends over 16 amino acids. Researchers ran the PCR with 60 Vbeta and 13 Jbeta primers. Sequencing was performed with immunoSEQ multiplex PCR; in TCRdb, only in-frame clones are kept and a portion is missing. The data show about 140,000 clones, approximately 84% seen once. The sequence was obtained from a woman aged 40 to 50 in good health and CMV-seronegative. The chain employs TRBV28 and TRBJ1-5; D perhaps matches TRBD1 (5 bases). The sample taken for sequencing was PBMCs. The CDR3, as DNA: TGTGCCAGCAGTTTGCTTTTTGCGGCAGGGCACCAGCCCCAGCATTTT. Its protein is CASSLLFAAGHQPQHF.